These 25 T cell receptor beta chains originate from one sample sequenced in a study of cytomegalovirus exposure and HLA in healthy donors. Primers: 60 Vbeta forward and 13 Jbeta reverse. Only in-frame clones appear in the TCRdb table, and some are missing; sequencing was by immunoSEQ multiplex PCR. The sample lists 100,000 or so clones, approximately 69% occurring once. The sample comprised PBMCs. All receptors come from a man aged 25-45 years in good health and CMV-seronegative.

The rearrangement uses TRBV28 and TRBJ1-4, with 9 bases lining up with TRBD1. V gave up 5 bases and J gave up 0 bases; unmatched junction bases: 4. The CDR3 contains 16 residues. Germline loops: CDR1 MDHEN, CDR2 SYDVKM. As DNA, the CDR3 is TGTGCCAGCAGTCTCGGGACAGGGCCAACTAATGAAAAACTGTTTTTT. Translation: CASSLGTGPTNEKLFF.

The chain uses TRBV29-1 and TRBJ1-4; 8 bases agree with TRBD1. This CDR3 spans 13 amino acids. The junction had 4 bases not matched to a gene; V was cut back by 6 bases and J by 4 bases. Germline CDR1 reads SQVTM; CDR2 reads ANQGSEA. The CDR3 DNA reads as TGCAGCGTCCTCAGGGGGCTTAATGAAAAACTGTTTTTT. Its translation: CSVLRGLNEKLFF.

This clone has more than one count but fewer than ten. The J gene is TRBJ2-2, the V gene TRBV29-1; 13 bases align to TRBD2. The CDR3 sequence is 16 residues long. The J segment lost 0 bases and the V segment lost 5 bases, leaving 3 bases of the junction unmatched. The germline V gene has CDR1 SQVTM and CDR2 ANQGSEA. DNA for the CDR3: TGCAGCGTTCGACTAGCGGGAGGAGCGAACACCGGGGAGCTGTTTTTT. This gives the protein CSVRLAGGANTGELFF.

This chain links TRBV5-1 with TRBJ2-5; TRBD1 matches 7 bases. Losses at the gene ends were 0 bases for V and 5 bases for J; bases not matched to a gene: 4. Per the germline V gene, CDR1 is SGHRS and CDR2 is YFSETQ. The CDR3 extends over 14 amino acids. This CDR3 reads CASSLGQGVETQYF. The CDR3, as DNA: TGCGCCAGCAGCTTGGGGCAGGGGGTGGAGACCCAGTACTTC.

The chain has TRBV15 and TRBJ2-7; weak D call: TRBD1 (6 bases). CDR1 and CDR2 from the germline V gene are LNHNV and YYDKDF (reference sequence). The CDR3 sequence is 14 residues long. V was pared by 0 bases and J by 2 bases, with 8 bases between. CDR3 DNA: TGTGCCACCAGCAGAGATCGACAGGCCTACGAGCAGTACTTC. As protein: CATSRDRQAYEQYF.

Concerning this clone itself: The sample holds other DNA sequences that translate to the same CDR3. This rearrangement joins TRBV10-3 to TRBJ1-1; D is undetermined. This CDR3 spans 15 amino acids. CDR1 is ENHRY, CDR2 SYGVKD, per germline. V shed 0 bases and J shed 0 bases, with 8 bases lying between them. The CDR3 spells CAISESADLNTEAFF. In DNA form, the CDR3 reads TGTGCCATCAGTGAGTCGGCAGATCTGAACACTGAAGCTTTCTTT.

The chain has TRBV5-4 and TRBJ1-3; 8 positions match TRBD1. Losses at the gene ends were 4 bases for V and 2 bases for J; bases not matched to a gene: 5. CDR3 length: 15 residues. Germline-derived CDR1 and CDR2 are SGHNT and YYREEE (reference sequence). The chain's CDR3 is CASSTRTGTGNTIYF. Here the CDR3 DNA reads TGTGCCAGCAGCACTAGGACAGGGACTGGAAACACCATATATTTT.

The chain carries TRBV7-8 and TRBJ2-5; 7 bases map to TRBD1. Germline CDR1 reads SGHVS; CDR2 reads FQNEAQ. CDR3 length equals 15 residues. The V segment lost 5 bases and the J segment 5 bases; nucleotides outside the gene matches: 11. The CDR3 DNA reads as TGTGCCAGCAGCCCGAGGGGGCAGTTTGTGGAGACCCAGTACTTC. Protein: CASSPRGQFVETQYF.

The CDR3 DNA sequence: TGTGCCAGCAGTGCGGAGGGGTTCTCCGGCACTGAAGCTTTCTTT. As protein: CASSAEGFSGTEAFF. The rearrangement uses TRBV6-1 and TRBJ1-1; D is perhaps TRBD1 (5 bases). CDR1 and CDR2 (germline): MNHNS, SASEGT. V was pared by 4 bases and J by 4 bases, with 16 bases between. The CDR3 totals 15 residues.

This clone was counted between two and nine times. The chain uses TRBV9 and TRBJ2-5, with 12 nucleotides matching TRBD2. The CDR3 consists of 17 residues. The trim removed 0 bases at V and 1 base at J, leaving 4 bases unmatched. The germline gives CDR1 SGDLS, CDR2 YYNGEE. The CDR3 DNA is TGTGCCAGCAGCGTAGGTAGGACTAGCGGGATCCAAGAGACCCAGTACTTC. It specifies CASSVGRTSGIQETQYF.

V is TRBV5-1 and J is TRBJ2-3; D not resolved. Trimming shortened V by 0 bases and J by 2 bases, and 7 bases separated the two germline ends. CDR3 length: 14 residues. Germline assignment: CDR1 SGHRS and CDR2 YFSETQ. CDR3 loop: CASSLEQTTDTQYF. The CDR3 DNA is TGCGCCAGCAGCTTGGAACAGACCACAGATACGCAGTATTTT. Drawing the rest from reference TRBV5-1 and TRBJ2-3, the complete variable domain is KAGVTQTPRYLIKTRGQQVTLSCSPISGHRSVSWYQQTPGQGLQFLFEYFSETQRNKGNFPGRFSGRQFSNSRSEMNVSTLELGDSALYLCASSLEQTTDTQYFGPGTRLTVL.

The chain joins TRBV25-1 to TRBJ1-3; D is possibly TRBD1 (6 bases). Germline CDR1 is MGHDK and CDR2 is SYGVNS. The V gene lost 5 bases and the J gene lost 2 bases, with 13 bases spanning the gap. This CDR3 is built from 15 residues. CDR3 sequence reads: CASSPQGNAGNTIYF. Here the CDR3 DNA reads TGTGCCAGCAGTCCTCAGGGGAACGCTGGAAACACCATATATTTT. Full variable domain (rest looked up from reference TRBV25-1 and TRBJ1-3): EADIYQTPRYLVIGTGKKITLECSQTMGHDKMYWYQQDPGMELHLIHYSYGVNSTEKGDLSSESTVSRIRTEHFPLTLESARPSHTSQYLCASSPQGNAGNTIYFGEGSWLTVV.

This clone showed up just once. The chain recombines TRBV15 with TRBJ1-2, with a possible D match to TRBD1 (6 bases). This CDR3 is built from 15 residues. Germline lookup yields CDR1 LNHNV and CDR2 YYDKDF (reference sequence). Trimming removed 5 bases from V and 0 bases from J, with 13 bases in between. CDR3 sequence reads: CATSLDGGPNYGYTF. The CDR3 coding sequence is TGTGCCACCAGCTTAGACGGGGGGCCTAACTATGGCTACACCTTC.

This clone appeared a few times. V is TRBV29-1 and J is TRBJ1-2; possibly TRBD1 for D (6 bases). This CDR3 contains 13 residues. Trimming left V 6 bases short and J 6 bases short, with 17 bases between. Per the germline V gene, CDR1 is SQVTM and CDR2 is ANQGSEA. CDR3 loop: CSVPLDRTHGYTF. Here the CDR3 DNA reads TGCAGCGTCCCCCTAGACAGGACCCATGGCTACACCTTC.

The J gene is TRBJ1-2, the V gene TRBV14; D is perhaps TRBD1 (5 bases). CDR1 and CDR2 from the germline V gene are SGHDN and FVKESK. This CDR3 comprises 16 residues. Trimming removed 0 bases at V and 8 bases at J, with 19 bases between. DNA of the CDR3: TGTGCCAGCAGCCAAGAAGGGGCTCGGGTATTGCGGGGCTACACCTTC. It codes for CASSQEGARVLRGYTF.

This chain links TRBV5-1 with TRBJ1-1; D is possibly TRBD1 (6 bases). CDR1 is SGHRS and CDR2 is YFSETQ in the germline V gene. This CDR3 has 15 amino acids. V lost 3 bases and J lost 5, with 17 bases in between. The DNA of the CDR3 is TGCGCCAGCAGCTCCCCGGGGGGCGATGGAACTGAAGCTTTCTTT. Amino acid sequence: CASSSPGGDGTEAFF.

This chain links TRBV27 with TRBJ1-6, with a tentative D call TRBD1 (5 bases). This CDR3 region has 15 residues. The ends were cut back, 2 bases at V and 10 bases at J, with 15 bases in the middle. The germline CDR1 and CDR2 sequences are MNHEY and SMNVEV (reference sequence). As DNA, the CDR3 is TGTGCCAGCAGTTTAATATCGGCAGGGCGGTCACCCCTCCACTTT. It specifies CASSLISAGRSPLHF.

This chain links TRBV15 with TRBJ2-7; TRBD2 aligns across 9 bases. Trimming at V came to 3 bases and at J to 2 bases, leaving 8 bases not matched to a gene. The CDR3 runs to 16 residues. Germline CDR1 reads LNHNV; CDR2 reads YYDKDF (reference sequence). The CDR3 protein is CATSRKGLAPAYEQYF. The CDR3 DNA reads TGTGCCACCAGCAGGAAAGGACTAGCGCCTGCCTACGAGCAGTACTTC.

This clone was counted between two and nine times. This chain connects TRBV27 to TRBJ2-7; 9 nucleotides match TRBD1. The CDR3 sequence is 16 residues long. Germline trimming cut 4 bases from V and 2 bases from J; bases unmatched to any gene: 9. Germline V gene data show CDR1 as MNHEY and CDR2 as SMNVEV (reference sequence). The CDR3, as DNA: TGTGCCAGCAGTTGGTCGGTCGGGACAGGGCCCTACGAGCAGTACTTC. Its translation is CASSWSVGTGPYEQYF.

This clone was seen more than once but under ten times. This chain joins TRBV11-3 and TRBJ2-1; 8 bases agree with TRBD2. Trimming removed 6 bases from V and 5 bases from J; junction bases left unmatched: 6. This CDR3 has 14 residues. The germline V gene encodes CDR1 SGHNT and CDR2 YENEEA. The DNA of the CDR3 is TGTGCCAGCAGAACAGGACTAGCCCACAATGAGCAGTTCTTC. Encoded protein: CASRTGLAHNEQFF.

The genes are TRBV28 and TRBJ1-1, with a weak D call TRBD1 (6 bases). The germline V gene has CDR1 MDHEN and CDR2 SYDVKM. This CDR3 has 17 amino acids. Trimming shortened V by 2 bases and J by 5 bases, and 21 bases separated the two germline ends. This chain's CDR3 is CASSLSQQGRVSTEAFF. CDR3 bases: TGTGCCAGCAGTTTAAGCCAGCAGGGGAGGGTGAGTACTGAAGCTTTCTTT.

The chain is built from TRBV2 and TRBJ1-2; no reliable D call. Germline CDR1 is SNHLY and CDR2 is FYNNEI. The length of the CDR3 is 12 residues. The V and J ends lost 5 bases and 10 bases respectively, with 14 bases between them. CDR3 loop: CASSPSSYYYTF. CDR3 coding DNA: TGTGCCAGCAGTCCCTCGAGCTATTACTACACCTTC.

Only a few counts were recorded for this clone. This same CDR3 is encoded by further DNA sequences in the sample. The V call is TRBV5-6, the J call TRBJ2-3; D possibly corresponds to TRBD2 (6 bases). The CDR3 loop spans 14 amino acids. Per the germline V gene, CDR1 is SGHDT and CDR2 is YYEEEE. Trimming left V 4 bases short and J 2 bases short, with 11 bases between. The CDR3 DNA follows: TGTGCCAGCAGCCGACGGGGGTCCACAGATACGCAGTATTTT. Encoded protein: CASSRRGSTDTQYF.

The rearrangement uses TRBV13 and TRBJ2-7, with TRBD1 matching over 7 bases. CDR3 length: 14 residues. The germline V gene has CDR1 PRHDT and CDR2 FYEKMQ (reference sequence). V lost 5 bases to trimming and J lost 5 bases; unmatched junction nucleotides: 9. CDR3 amino acids: CASSPQTGQDEQYF. CDR3 in DNA: TGTGCCAGCAGCCCCCAGACAGGGCAGGACGAGCAGTACTTC.

V and J are TRBV11-3 and TRBJ2-2; D might be TRBD2 (6 bases). Germline V CDR1 and CDR2: SGHNT, YENEEA. CDR3 length equals 15 residues. V was pared by 2 bases and J by 6 bases, with 13 bases between. CDR3 amino acids: CASSLITGASGELFF. DNA of the CDR3: TGTGCCAGCAGCTTAATAACGGGAGCGTCCGGGGAGCTGTTTTTT.